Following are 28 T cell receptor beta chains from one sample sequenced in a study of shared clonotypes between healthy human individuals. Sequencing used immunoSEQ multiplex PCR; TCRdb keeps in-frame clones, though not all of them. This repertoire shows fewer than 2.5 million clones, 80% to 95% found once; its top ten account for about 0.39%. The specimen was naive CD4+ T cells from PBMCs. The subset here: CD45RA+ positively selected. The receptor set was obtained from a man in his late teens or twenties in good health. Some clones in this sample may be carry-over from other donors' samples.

The CDR3 here is CAISERQGGTGELFF. The CDR3 DNA reads TGTGCCATCAGTGAGCGTCAGGGGGGCACCGGGGAGCTGTTTTTT. This chain uses TRBV10-3 with TRBJ2-2, with D tentatively TRBD1 (7 bases). The length of the CDR3 is 15 residues. V was pared by 2 bases and J by 4 bases, with 11 bases between. CDR1 is ENHRY, CDR2 SYGVKD, per germline.

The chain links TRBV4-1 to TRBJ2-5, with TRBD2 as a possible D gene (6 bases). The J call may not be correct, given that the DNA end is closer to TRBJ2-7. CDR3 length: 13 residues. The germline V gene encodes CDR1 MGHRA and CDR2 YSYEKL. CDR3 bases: TGCGCCAGCAGCCCCCCTGGGGGGTACGAGCAGTACTTC. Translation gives CASSPPGGYEQYF.

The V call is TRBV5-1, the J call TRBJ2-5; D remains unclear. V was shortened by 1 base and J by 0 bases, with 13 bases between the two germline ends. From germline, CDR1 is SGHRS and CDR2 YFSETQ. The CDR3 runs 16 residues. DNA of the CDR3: TGCGCCAGCAGCTTGCCTCTGATGGGGTACCAAGAGACCCAGTACTTC. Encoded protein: CASSLPLMGYQETQYF.

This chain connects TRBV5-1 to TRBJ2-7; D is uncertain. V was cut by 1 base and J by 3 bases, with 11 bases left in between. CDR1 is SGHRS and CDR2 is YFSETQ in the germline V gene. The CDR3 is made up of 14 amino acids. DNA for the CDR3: TGCGCCAGCAGCTTGATCGGCCCGTACTACGAGCAGTACTTC. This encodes CASSLIGPYYEQYF.

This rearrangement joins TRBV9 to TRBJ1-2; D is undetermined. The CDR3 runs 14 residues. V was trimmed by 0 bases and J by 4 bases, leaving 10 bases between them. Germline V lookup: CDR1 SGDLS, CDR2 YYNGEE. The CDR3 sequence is CASSVEGTGYGYTF. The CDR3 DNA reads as TGTGCCAGCAGCGTAGAGGGTACGGGCTATGGCTACACCTTC.

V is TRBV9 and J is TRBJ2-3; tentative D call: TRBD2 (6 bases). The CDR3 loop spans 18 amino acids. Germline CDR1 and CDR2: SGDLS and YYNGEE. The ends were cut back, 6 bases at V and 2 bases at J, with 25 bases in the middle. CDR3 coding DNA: TGTGCCAGCACCCGAGGTAGCGGATATCTCCCCCTCACAGATACGCAGTATTTT. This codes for CASTRGSGYLPLTDTQYF.

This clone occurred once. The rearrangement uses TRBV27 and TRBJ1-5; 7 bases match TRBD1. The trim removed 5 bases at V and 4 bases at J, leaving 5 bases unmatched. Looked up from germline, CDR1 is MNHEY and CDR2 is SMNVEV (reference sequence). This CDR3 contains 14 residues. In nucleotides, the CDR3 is TGTGCCAGCAGTATAGACAGGGAGAATCAGCCCCAGCATTTT. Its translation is CASSIDRENQPQHF.

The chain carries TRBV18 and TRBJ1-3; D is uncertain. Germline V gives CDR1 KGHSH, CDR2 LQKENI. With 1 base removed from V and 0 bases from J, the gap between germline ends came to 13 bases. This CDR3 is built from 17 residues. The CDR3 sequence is CASSPLQPTLSGNTIYF. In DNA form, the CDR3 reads TGTGCCAGCTCACCACTCCAGCCTACTCTCTCTGGAAACACCATATATTTT.

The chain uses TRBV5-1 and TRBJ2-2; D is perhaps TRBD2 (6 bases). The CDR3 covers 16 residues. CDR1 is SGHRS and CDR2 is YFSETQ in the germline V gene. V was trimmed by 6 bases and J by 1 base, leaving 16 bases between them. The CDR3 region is CASTLGVAVNTGELFF. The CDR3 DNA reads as TGCGCCAGCACCCTGGGGGTAGCGGTGAACACCGGGGAGCTGTTTTTT.

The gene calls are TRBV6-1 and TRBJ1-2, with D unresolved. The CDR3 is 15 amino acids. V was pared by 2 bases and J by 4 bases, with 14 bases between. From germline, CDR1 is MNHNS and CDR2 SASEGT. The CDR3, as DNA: TGTGCCAGCAGTGAAAACTGGCAGAGACCCTATGGCTACACCTTC. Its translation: CASSENWQRPYGYTF.

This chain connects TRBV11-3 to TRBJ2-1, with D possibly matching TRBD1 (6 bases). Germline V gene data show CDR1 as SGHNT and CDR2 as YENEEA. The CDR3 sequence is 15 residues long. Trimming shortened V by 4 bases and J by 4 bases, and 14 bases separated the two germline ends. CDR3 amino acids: CASSWGHRIYNEQFF. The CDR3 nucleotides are TGTGCCAGCAGCTGGGGACATAGGATTTACAATGAGCAGTTCTTC.

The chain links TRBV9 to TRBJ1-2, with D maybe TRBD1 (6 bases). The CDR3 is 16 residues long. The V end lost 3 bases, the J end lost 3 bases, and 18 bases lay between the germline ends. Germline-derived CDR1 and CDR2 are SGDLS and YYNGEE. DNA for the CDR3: TGTGCCAGCAGCGAGGGGGGCAGGGAAATAGACTATGGCTACACCTTC. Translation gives CASSEGGREIDYGYTF.

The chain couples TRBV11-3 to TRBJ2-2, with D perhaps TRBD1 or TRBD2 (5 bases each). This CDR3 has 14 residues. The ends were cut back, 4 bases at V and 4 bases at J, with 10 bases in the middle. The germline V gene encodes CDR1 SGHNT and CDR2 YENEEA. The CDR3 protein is CASSWGRGTGELFF. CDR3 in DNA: TGTGCCAGCAGCTGGGGACGGGGCACCGGGGAGCTGTTTTTT.

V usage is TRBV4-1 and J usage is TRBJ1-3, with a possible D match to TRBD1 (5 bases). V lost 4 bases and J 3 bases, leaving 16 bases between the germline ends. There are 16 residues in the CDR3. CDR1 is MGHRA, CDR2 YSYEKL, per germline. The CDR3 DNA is TGCGCCAGCAGCCCCCCGAACCCAGGGATTGGAAACACCATATATTTT. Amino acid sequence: CASSPPNPGIGNTIYF.

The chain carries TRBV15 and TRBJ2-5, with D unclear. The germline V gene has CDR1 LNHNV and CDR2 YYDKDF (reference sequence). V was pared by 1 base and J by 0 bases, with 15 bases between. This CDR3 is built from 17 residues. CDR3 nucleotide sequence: TGTGCCACCAGCAGAGGAAAATCTAGACTGTACCAAGAGACCCAGTACTTC. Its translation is CATSRGKSRLYQETQYF.

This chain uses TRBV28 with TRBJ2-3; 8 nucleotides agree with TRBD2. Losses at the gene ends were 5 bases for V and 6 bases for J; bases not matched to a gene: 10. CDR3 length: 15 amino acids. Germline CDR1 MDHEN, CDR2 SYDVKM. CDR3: CASSPQAGVGDTQYF. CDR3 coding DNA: TGTGCCAGCAGTCCCCAAGCGGGAGTGGGGGATACGCAGTATTTT.

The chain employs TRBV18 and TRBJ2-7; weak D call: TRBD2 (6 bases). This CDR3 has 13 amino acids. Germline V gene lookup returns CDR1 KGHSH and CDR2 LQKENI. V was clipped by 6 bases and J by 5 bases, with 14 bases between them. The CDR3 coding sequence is TGTGCCAGCTCCCCCGGAGGGTTCCACGAGCAGTACTTC. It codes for CASSPGGFHEQYF.

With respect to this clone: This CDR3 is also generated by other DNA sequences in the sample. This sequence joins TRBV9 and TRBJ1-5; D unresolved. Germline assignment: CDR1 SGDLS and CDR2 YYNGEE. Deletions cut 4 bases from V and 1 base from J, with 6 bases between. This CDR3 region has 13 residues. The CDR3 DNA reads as TGTGCCAGCAGCCCGGACAGCAATCAGCCCCAGCATTTT. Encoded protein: CASSPDSNQPQHF.

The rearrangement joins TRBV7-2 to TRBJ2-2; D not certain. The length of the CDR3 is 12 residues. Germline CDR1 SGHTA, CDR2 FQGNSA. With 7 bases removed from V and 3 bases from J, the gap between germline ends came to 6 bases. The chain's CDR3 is CASTLDTGELFF. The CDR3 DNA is TGTGCCAGCACCCTGGACACCGGGGAGCTGTTTTTT.

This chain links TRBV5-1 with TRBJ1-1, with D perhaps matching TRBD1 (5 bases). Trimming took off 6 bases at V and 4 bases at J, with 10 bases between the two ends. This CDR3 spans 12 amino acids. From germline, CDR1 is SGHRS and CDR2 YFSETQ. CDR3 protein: CASTRDSTEAFF. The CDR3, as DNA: TGCGCCAGCACCAGGGATAGCACTGAAGCTTTCTTT.

The CDR3 reads CASSFRVADIYEQYF. Here the CDR3 DNA reads TGTGCCAGCAGCTTTAGGGTAGCGGACATCTACGAGCAGTACTTC. This chain connects TRBV11-2 to TRBJ2-7; D is perhaps TRBD2 (6 bases). V was cut by 3 bases and J by 3 bases, with 15 bases left in between. The CDR3 has 15 amino acids. Looked up from germline, CDR1 is SGHAT and CDR2 is FQNNGV. The complete variable domain, with remaining parts taken from reference TRBV11-2 and TRBJ2-7, reads EAGVAQSPRYKIIEKRQSVAFWCNPISGHATLYWYQQILGQGPKLLIQFQNNGVVDDSQLPKDRFSAERLKGVDSTLKIQPAKLEDSAVYLCASSFRVADIYEQYFGPGTRLTVT.

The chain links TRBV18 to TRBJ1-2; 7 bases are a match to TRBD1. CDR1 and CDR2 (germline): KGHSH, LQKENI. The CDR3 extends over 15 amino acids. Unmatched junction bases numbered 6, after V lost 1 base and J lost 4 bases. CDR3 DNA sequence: TGTGCCAGCTCACCACGGCCCCGGGACAGCTATGGCTACACCTTC. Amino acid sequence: CASSPRPRDSYGYTF.

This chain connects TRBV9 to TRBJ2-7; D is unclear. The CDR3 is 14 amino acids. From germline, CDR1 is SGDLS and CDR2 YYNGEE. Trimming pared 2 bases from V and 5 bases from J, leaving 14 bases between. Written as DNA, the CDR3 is TGTGCCAGCAGCGTCCAAGTCCTTGGGGACGAGCAGTACTTC. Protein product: CASSVQVLGDEQYF.

The CDR3 spells CASSKPPQTPNTEAFF. Written as DNA, the CDR3 is TGCGCCAGCAGCAAGCCCCCCCAAACTCCGAACACTGAAGCTTTCTTT. The rearrangement links TRBV5-1 to TRBJ1-1; D not certain. The CDR3 extends over 16 amino acids. V was pared by 4 bases and J by 1 base, with 17 bases between. Germline V lookup: CDR1 SGHRS, CDR2 YFSETQ.

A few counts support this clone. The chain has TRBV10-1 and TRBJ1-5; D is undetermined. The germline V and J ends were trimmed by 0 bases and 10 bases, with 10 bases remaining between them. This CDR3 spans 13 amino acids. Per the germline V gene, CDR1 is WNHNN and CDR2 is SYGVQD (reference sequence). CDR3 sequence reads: CASSESMDLPQHF. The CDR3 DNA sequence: TGCGCCAGCAGTGAGTCGATGGACTTACCCCAGCATTTT.

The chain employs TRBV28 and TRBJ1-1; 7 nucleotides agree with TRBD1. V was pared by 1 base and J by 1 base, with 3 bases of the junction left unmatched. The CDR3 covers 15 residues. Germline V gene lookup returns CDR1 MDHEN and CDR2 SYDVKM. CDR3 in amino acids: CASSLLGQQNTEAFF. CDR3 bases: TGTGCCAGCAGTTTATTGGGACAGCAGAACACTGAAGCTTTCTTT.

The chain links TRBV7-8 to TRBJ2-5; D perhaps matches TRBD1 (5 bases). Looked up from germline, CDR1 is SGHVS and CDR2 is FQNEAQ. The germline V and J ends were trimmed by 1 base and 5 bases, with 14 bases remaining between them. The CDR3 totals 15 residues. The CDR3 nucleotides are TGTGCCAGCAGCTTAGTCCCAGGGTTGGGGGAGACCCAGTACTTC. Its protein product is CASSLVPGLGETQYF.

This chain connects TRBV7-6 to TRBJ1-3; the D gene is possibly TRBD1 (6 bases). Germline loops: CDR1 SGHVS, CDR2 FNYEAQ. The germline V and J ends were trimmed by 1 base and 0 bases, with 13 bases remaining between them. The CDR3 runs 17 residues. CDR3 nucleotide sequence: TGTGCCAGCAGCTTAGGTCTAGGACAGCTCTCTGGAAACACCATATATTTT. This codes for CASSLGLGQLSGNTIYF.